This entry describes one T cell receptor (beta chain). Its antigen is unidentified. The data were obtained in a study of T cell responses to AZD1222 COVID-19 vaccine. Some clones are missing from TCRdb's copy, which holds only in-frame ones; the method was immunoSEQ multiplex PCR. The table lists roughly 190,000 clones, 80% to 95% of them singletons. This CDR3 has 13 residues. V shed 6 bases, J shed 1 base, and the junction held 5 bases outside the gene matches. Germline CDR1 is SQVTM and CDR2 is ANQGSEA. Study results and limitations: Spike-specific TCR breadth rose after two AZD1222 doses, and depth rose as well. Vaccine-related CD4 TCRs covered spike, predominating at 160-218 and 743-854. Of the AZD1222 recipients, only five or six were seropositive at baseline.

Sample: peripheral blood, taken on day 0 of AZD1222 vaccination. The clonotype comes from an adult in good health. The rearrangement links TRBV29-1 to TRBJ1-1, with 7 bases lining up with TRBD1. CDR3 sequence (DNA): TGCAGCGTCGCCGGGACAGCGAACACTGAAGCTTTCTTT. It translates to CSVAGTANTEAFF.